A selection of T cell receptor beta chains follows, all from one sample in a study of blood T cell repertoires in COVID-19. The data were produced by immunoSEQ multiplex PCR, yet TCRdb's version contains in-frame clones alone and is incomplete. The sample has a few hundred thousand clones; around 86% are singletons. Sequencing was performed on PBMCs or T cells enriched from blood (not recorded which). The receptors were gathered from a woman in her forties with acute COVID-19. CDR3s include the opening cysteine and the closing phenylalanine or tryptophan. D genes are given only for firm matches. The listing skips clone size in some rows; elsewhere it reads once, few, many or a size class.

TGTGCCAGTAACATTTGGGGGACAAGCGGCTACACCTTC,CASNIWGTSGYTF,TRBJ1-2,.,.,TRBV19
TGTGCCAGCAGTGAACCGTCTACCTACGAGCAGTACTTC,CASSEPSTYEQYF,TRBJ2-7,.,.,TRBV2
TGTGCCAGCAGCCGGGAGACCGGGGCCCGGGGGGCTTTCTTT,CASSRETGARGAFF,TRBJ1-1,.,many,TRBV5-4
TGCGCCAGCAGCTCCGGGACAGGGAGTTACAATGAGCAGTTCTTC,CASSSGTGSYNEQFF,TRBJ2-1,TRBD1,.,TRBV5-1
TGTGCCAGCAGAGGGACAGCCGTTAACTATGGCTACACCTTC,CASRGTAVNYGYTF,TRBJ1-2,TRBD1,few,TRBV27
TGCGCCAGCAGCGGTGGAGTGGCAGACGTATACGAGCAGTACTTC,CASSGGVADVYEQYF,TRBJ2-7,.,.,TRBV4-3
TGTGCCAGTAGTATCCCAGGGGGCGGGTGGCAGCCCCAGCATTTT,CASSIPGGGWQPQHF,TRBJ1-5,TRBD1,.,TRBV19
TGTGCCAGCAAAACGGGGGGCGACACAGATACGCAGTATTTT,CASKTGGDTDTQYF,TRBJ2-3,.,.,TRBV6-5
TGTGCCAGCAGCCGCAGGACAGTCCAAGAGACCCAGTACTTC,CASSRRTVQETQYF,TRBJ2-5,.,.,TRBV3-1/TRBV3-2
TGTGCCAGTAGGCATCTTGACAGGAGCCGAAATAATTCACCCCTCCACTTT,CASRHLDRSRNNSPLHF,TRBJ1-6,.,.,TRBV19
TGTGCCAGCAGTGTGCGGGGTCAGGCACCAGATACGCAGTATTTT,CASSVRGQAPDTQYF,TRBJ2-3,.,.,TRBV2
TGTGCCAGCAGGGGGGGCAATGAGCAGTTCTTC,CASRGGNEQFF,TRBJ2-1,.,.,TRBV28
TGTGCCAGCTCACCCCGGTATAATTCACCCCTCCACTTT,CASSPRYNSPLHF,TRBJ1-6,.,.,TRBV6-5
TGTGCCAGCAGTGAATCGGCTAGGATTTCCGAGCAGTACTTC,CASSESARISEQYF,TRBJ2-7,.,.,TRBV25-1
TGTGCCAGCAGCTTACAGGGCCTCGGAAACACCATATATTTT,CASSLQGLGNTIYF,TRBJ1-3,.,.,TRBV11-2
TGCAGCGTTGTGACGGGGGTTGGGGCAGATACGCAGTATTTT,CSVVTGVGADTQYF,TRBJ2-3,.,.,TRBV29-1
TGTGCCAGCACCCCCCGGTCAGGGAATCAACTGAACACTGAAGCTTTCTTT,CASTPRSGNQLNTEAFF,TRBJ1-1,.,.,TRBV25-1